This T cell receptor beta chain emerged from a study of post-analysis software for immune sequencing data. TCR beta cDNA libraries included unique molecular identifiers. Via MiXCR, TCRdb re-called the PCR reads, giving one row per CDR3 protein. This sample carries hundreds of thousands of distinct CDR3 sequences, 59% of them seen once, and the ten largest clones take about 10%. Overall study findings and caveats: When patients were compared with controls, five TRBV segments were more frequent, TRBV5-6, TRBV5-1 and TRBV20-1 among them.

Regarding this clonotype: Its antigen is not identified.

The CDR3 consists of 14 residues. Trimming left V 4 bases short and J 4 bases short, with 16 bases between. Germline V gene lookup returns CDR1 SQVTM and CDR2 ANQGSEA. Sequencing was done on a sample of blood. The clonotype originates from a girl aged 2 to 9 with multiple sclerosis. The chain has TRBV29-1 and TRBJ1-2; the D is unclear. CDR3 protein: CSVVELAGSYGYTF. The DNA of the CDR3 is TGCAGCGTTGTTGAATTGGCAGGTTCCTATGGCTACACCTTC.